This T cell receptor beta chain was profiled in a study of blood T cells in healthy people across ages. The study, taken as a whole, reports: Since the PBMCs were unsorted, naive and antigen-experienced cells could not be conclusively compared. Both higher diversity and more naive CD4+ cells marked long-lived donors when set against aged donors.

For the second PCR, which ran for 7 to 11 cycles, a sample-barcoded 5' primer and a J-beta primer mix were used. TCRdb reanalysed the 5' RACE reads using MiXCR and keeps one entry per CDR3 protein. Here the sample spans under 800,000 distinct CDR3 sequences, roughly 45% being singletons. Note on this clonotype: Antigen: not known. The final CDR3 position lacks the conserved phenylalanine or tryptophan, pointing to a likely read error.

Looked up from germline, CDR1 is MNHEY and CDR2 is SVGEGT. The CDR3 covers 15 residues. The V segment lost 6 bases and the J segment 1 base; nucleotides outside the gene matches: 6. This TCR came from a woman aged 60-70 years in good health. V usage is TRBV6-2 or TRBV6-3 and J usage is TRBJ2-1; 7 bases map to TRBD2. Sequencing used blood. DNA for the CDR3: TGTGCCAGCAGCCGGGACTACTTTTCCTACAATGAGCAGTTCTAC. Amino acids: CASSRDYFSYNEQFY.